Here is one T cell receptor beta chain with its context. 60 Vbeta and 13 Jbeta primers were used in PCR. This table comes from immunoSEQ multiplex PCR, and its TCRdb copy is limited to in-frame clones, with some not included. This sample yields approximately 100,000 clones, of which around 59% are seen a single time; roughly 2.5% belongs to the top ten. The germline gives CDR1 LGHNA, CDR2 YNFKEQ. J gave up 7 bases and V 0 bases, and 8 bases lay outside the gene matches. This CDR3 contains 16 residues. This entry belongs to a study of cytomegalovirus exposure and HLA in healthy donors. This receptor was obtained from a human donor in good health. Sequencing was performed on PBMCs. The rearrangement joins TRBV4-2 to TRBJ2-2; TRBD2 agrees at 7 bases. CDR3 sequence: CASSQEVGGDRGELFF. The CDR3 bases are TGTGCCAGCAGCCAAGAGGTGGGGGGGGACCGCGGGGAGCTGTTTTTT.